This T cell receptor beta chain was sequenced for a study of cytomegalovirus exposure and HLA in healthy donors. For this clone: Its antigen is still unknown.

Study outcomes and limitations: The study dropped some indistinguishable V segments, TRBV6-2 and TRBV6-3 among them.

Germline V gene sequence: CDR1 SGDLS, CDR2 YYNGEE. Losses at the gene ends were 0 bases for V and 7 bases for J; bases not matched to a gene: 7. The CDR3 consists of 15 residues. A multiplex PCR was run with 60 Vbeta primers and 13 Jbeta primers. Generated by immunoSEQ multiplex PCR, the TCRdb table keeps only in-frame clones and is missing some. The sample lists some 150,000 clones, around 81% occurring once. Material: PBMCs. The TCR originated in a woman in her 50s in good health and CMV-seronegative. The chain uses TRBV9 and TRBJ2-7, with 10 nucleotides matching TRBD2. The CDR3 loop reads CASSVESGRGEEQYF. CDR3 nucleotides: TGTGCCAGCAGCGTAGAGAGCGGGAGGGGGGAAGAGCAGTACTTC.